These 3 T cell receptor beta chains came from one sample sequenced in a study of T cells after yellow fever vaccination. TCRdb re-called the 5' RACE reads with MiXCR, one entry per CDR3 protein. The sample yields about 580,000 distinct CDR3 sequences, about a sixth seen once. The input for sequencing was PBMCs, taken less than 6 days after the first yellow fever vaccination. All receptors derive from a man aged 18 to 29 who received the YFV17D yellow fever vaccine.

This chain connects TRBV5-4 to TRBJ1-6, with D possibly matching TRBD1 (6 bases). The CDR3 sequence is 15 residues long. Germline CDR1 SGHNT, CDR2 YYREEE (reference sequence). V was trimmed by 9 bases and J by 7 bases, leaving 20 bases between them. CDR3 loop: CATQLGWGGNSPLHF. The CDR3 DNA is TGTGCCACCCAGCTTGGTTGGGGGGGCAATTCACCCCTCCACTTT.

This clonotype occurred many times. V usage is TRBV11-2 and J usage is TRBJ2-2; 10 nucleotides match TRBD2. Germline V CDR1 and CDR2: SGHAT, FQNNGV. Germline trimming cut 2 bases from V and 4 bases from J; bases unmatched to any gene: 4. The CDR3 is 16 residues long. CDR3 loop: CASSLLAGAFTGELFF. As DNA, the CDR3 is TGTGCCAGCAGCTTACTAGCGGGGGCGTTCACCGGGGAGCTGTTTTTT.

This clonotype appeared a few times. This CDR3 is CASSLAGGLTPLHF. The CDR3, as DNA: TGTGCCAGCAGCTTAGCTGGGGGCTTAACCCCCCTCCACTTT. V gene TRBV13 combines with J gene TRBJ1-6, with a possible D match to TRBD1 (6 bases). The CDR3 is 14 residues long. In germline, CDR1 is PRHDT, CDR2 FYEKMQ (reference sequence). The V and J ends lost 1 base and 13 bases respectively, with 14 bases between them.